This TCR beta chain stems from a study of neurological immune-mediated disorders. TCRdb called the 5' RACE reads again in MiXCR, with one record for every CDR3 protein. The sample shows some 48,000 distinct CDR3 sequences, about a fifth of them seen only once. V was cut by 4 bases and J by 5 bases, with 11 bases left in between. The CDR3 sequence is 14 residues long. Described time point: technical triplicate 3. The TCR sequence derives from a man in his sixties with HTLV-1-associated myelopathy (HAM/TSP). Sequenced sample: PBMCs. This chain joins TRBV12-3 or TRBV12-4 and TRBJ1-4; possible D gene TRBD1, 5 bases. CDR3 DNA: TGTGCCAGCAGTTGGGAGGGACCGAATGAAAAACTGTTTTTT. Translation gives CASSWEGPNEKLFF.